The sequence of this TCR beta chain was determined in a study of cytomegalovirus exposure and HLA in healthy donors. Overall study results and limits: Of the V segments, some could not be distinguished, including TRBV6-2 and TRBV6-3, and were excluded.

In germline, CDR1 is SGHTA, CDR2 FQGNSA. The CDR3 is 13 amino acids. V gave up 5 bases and J gave up 8 bases, with 12 bases separating them. PCR involved 60 Vbeta and 13 Jbeta primers. TCRdb keeps only in-frame clones here, not all; method: immunoSEQ multiplex PCR. There are approximately 140,000 clones in the sample; about two thirds occur only once, and roughly 1.7% lies in the top ten. Turning to this clone: Its cognate antigen is unknown.

Material: PBMCs. The chain combines TRBV7-2 with TRBJ1-4, with unresolved D. The sequence derives from a woman younger than 35 in good health and CMV-seronegative. The CDR3 loop is CASSRGGREKLFF. The DNA of the CDR3 is TGTGCCAGCAGCCGAGGAGGCCGGGAAAAACTGTTTTTT.